These 10 T cell receptor beta chains originate from one sample sequenced in a study of cytomegalovirus exposure and HLA in healthy donors listed by TCRdb under 2017. Receptor libraries were prepared by the immunoSEQ multiplex PCR assay. This immuneACCESS table, as held by TCRdb, lists in-frame sequences with V and J called but not all clones. Of the missing ones, under half trace to an unresolved V gene in checked studies; the others have no known cause. The sample includes about 280,000 clones, with around 87% observed a single time. The ten largest clones add up to approximately 0.9% of the sample. Sequencing used PBMCs. The receptors stem from a woman between 18 and 29 years old in good health and CMV-seronegative.

The gene calls are TRBV2 and TRBJ2-5, with TRBD1 identical over 10 bases. Per germline, CDR1 SNHLY and CDR2 FYNNEI. V shed 6 bases, J shed 4 bases, and the junction held 5 bases outside the gene matches. The CDR3 length is 14 residues. DNA for the CDR3: TGTGCCAGCAGGATGGACAGGGGGGGAGAGACCCAGTACTTC. It yields the protein CASRMDRGGETQYF.

This chain joins TRBV5-4 and TRBJ1-2, with 7 bases fitting TRBD1. CDR3 length equals 13 residues. V lost 3 bases and J lost 2; bases outside the gene matches: 1. Germline assignment: CDR1 SGHNT and CDR2 YYREEE (reference sequence). The CDR3 sequence: CASSSGGNYGYTF. The CDR3 DNA follows: TGTGCCAGCAGCTCAGGGGGGAACTATGGCTACACCTTC.

V is TRBV19 and J is TRBJ1-1; possibly TRBD1 for D (6 bases). The CDR3 loop spans 15 amino acids. Germline loops: CDR1 LNHDA, CDR2 SQIVND (reference sequence). Deletions cut 5 bases from V and 10 bases from J, with 23 bases between. The CDR3 region is CASSGTRQAAGGAFF. The CDR3 nucleotides are TGTGCCAGTAGTGGCACCCGACAGGCCGCAGGTGGAGCTTTCTTT.

The genes are TRBV6-6 and TRBJ2-1; 10 nucleotides align to TRBD2. This CDR3 region has 16 residues. The V and J ends lost 2 bases and 6 bases, in that order; junction bases with no gene match: 7. CDR1 is MNHNY, CDR2 SVGAGI, per germline (reference sequence). The CDR3 protein is CASSYPLAGVVNEQFF. CDR3 bases: TGTGCCAGCAGTTACCCTCTAGCGGGAGTTGTCAATGAGCAGTTCTTC.

The sample holds many counts of this clone. The V gene is TRBV4-1, the J gene TRBJ2-1; 11 positions agree with TRBD2. V was pared by 3 bases and J by 1 base, with 2 bases of the junction left unmatched. The CDR3 extends over 16 amino acids. From germline, CDR1 is MGHRA and CDR2 YSYEKL. CDR3 sequence (DNA): TGCGCCAGCAGCCATAGCGGGGGGGCGTCCTACAATGAGCAGTTCTTC. Translating gives CASSHSGGASYNEQFF.

The J gene is TRBJ2-1, the V gene TRBV11-2, with 8 bases fitting TRBD1. Per the germline V gene, CDR1 is SGHAT and CDR2 is FQNNGV. After removal of 4 bases from V and 5 bases from J, the junction contained 4 bases not matched to a gene. The CDR3 runs 14 residues. DNA of the CDR3: TGTGCCAGCAGCTCCGGGACAGGACACAATGAGCAGTTCTTC. Amino acids: CASSSGTGHNEQFF.

The chain is built from TRBV19 and TRBJ2-2; maybe TRBD2 (7 bases). In germline, CDR1 is LNHDA, CDR2 SQIVND (reference sequence). Trimming stripped 4 bases from V and 5 bases from J, with 17 bases between. CDR3 size: 16 residues. The CDR3 DNA follows: TGTGCCAGTAGTACAATGGGAGGGGGTGGTACCGGGGAGCTGTTTTTT. Protein: CASSTMGGGGTGELFF.

The chain carries TRBV5-1 and TRBJ2-7, with 7 bases aligning to TRBD2. Germline-derived CDR1 and CDR2 are SGHRS and YFSETQ. The CDR3 extends over 15 amino acids. V lost 1 base, J lost 3 bases, and 7 bases stayed unmatched. The CDR3 sequence: CASSLSGAGVYEQYF. The CDR3 DNA follows: TGCGCCAGCAGCTTGTCCGGGGCGGGAGTCTACGAGCAGTACTTC.

This clone was seen only once. CDR3 DNA sequence: TGTGCCAGCAGTGATATGGACAGGGGGACCCATTTT. Encoded protein: CASSDMDRGTHF. The chain has TRBV6-1 and TRBJ1-5, with TRBD1 matching over 10 bases. This CDR3 has 12 residues. CDR1 and CDR2 (germline): MNHNS, SASEGT. Trimming removed 3 bases from V and 16 bases from J; junction bases left unmatched: 6.

The chain couples TRBV6-5 to TRBJ2-7; D gene unclear. The V and J ends lost 2 bases and 6 bases respectively, with 8 bases between them. This CDR3 contains 12 residues. Germline CDR1 and CDR2: MNHEY and SVGAGI. In DNA form, the CDR3 reads TGTGCCAGCAGTTACACAGACCCCGAGCAGTACTTC. Amino acids: CASSYTDPEQYF.